This T cell receptor beta chain came from a study of T cell changes during pregnancy in multiple sclerosis. V lost 1 base to trimming and J lost 4 bases, with 14 bases between them. The V gene's germline CDR1 is MGHRA and CDR2 YSYEKL. CDR3 size: 16 residues. Sequenced by immunoSEQ multiplex PCR; TCRdb stores in-frame clones only, minus some. The top ten hold 0.6% to 1% of the sample, which has approximately 35,000 clones, approximately 89% seen once. The V and J genes are TRBV4-1 and TRBJ2-1; no clear D. The TCR was taken from a female donor in good health, enrolled as a control in a pregnancy study. Sequenced here: CD4+ T cells from peripheral blood mononuclear cells, sampled after pregnancy. This chain's CDR3 is CASSQVNLVSYNEQFF. In DNA, the CDR3 is TGCGCCAGCAGCCAAGTGAACTTAGTTTCTTACAATGAGCAGTTCTTC.